This T cell receptor beta chain was identified during a study of T cell repertoires in cytomegalovirus infection. On the study more broadly: Recently identified HLA-C-restricted CMV epitopes were used, and well-studied HLA-B-restricted CMV epitopes were used as well. It was the public TCR beta signatures that indicated both CMV infection and matching HLA type. Broader study findings: CMV carriers with the relevant HLA were identified by cumulative public TCR beta family frequency.

V dropped 2 bases and J dropped 2 bases, with 10 bases sitting between them. The length of the CDR3 is 15 residues. Germline V gene data show CDR1 as MNHNY and CDR2 as SVGAGI (reference sequence). Of note for this clonotype: Its specificity is unknown.

TCRdb fed the reads into MiXCR, producing one record per CDR3 protein. Here the sample spans 200,000 to 250,000 distinct CDR3 sequences, 35% to 40% being singletons. The chain uses TRBV6-6 and TRBJ1-5; D remains unclear. Sequenced material: CD8+ T cells from cultured PBMCs, taken from culture after CMV antigen stimulation. The clonotype originates from a human donor in good health (CMV status not recorded). Some clones in this sample may be carry-over from other donors' samples. CDR3 DNA sequence: TGTGCCAGCAGTTACAGGCAAAGAGGCAATCAGCCCCAGCATTTT. Amino acid sequence: CASSYRQRGNQPQHF.